The 30 T cell receptor beta chains presented below share a single source sample, sequenced in a study of tumor-infiltrating lymphocytes in primary liver carcinoma. TCR beta cDNA was prepared out of 500 ng total RNA by means of a constant-region primer. Researchers made the TCR beta libraries by running three nested multiplex PCR rounds with slightly modified ARM-PCR. The first two PCR rounds used TRBV1-TRBV30 primers with a Cbeta primer, about 9 cycles each. TCRdb re-analysed the multiplex PCR reads in MiXCR, keeping a single row per CDR3 protein. In the table there are approximately 100,000 distinct CDR3 sequences, more than 65% of which are singletons. Bulk tissue was left unsorted, and RNA and DNA were co-extracted from about 20-30 mg of it. What was sequenced was liver tumor tissue from sampling region 2. As for subset: tumor region T2, inferior pole. Every receptor here comes from a woman aged 60-70 years with primary liver carcinoma and hepatitis B virus infection.

On this clonotype itself: A much larger clone lies a single base off, so this may be a read error. The gene calls are TRBV15 and TRBJ2-2; possible D gene TRBD2, 5 bases. CDR1 is LNHNV and CDR2 is YYDKDF in the germline V gene (reference sequence). The CDR3 is 14 amino acids. The CDR3 region has the DNA TGTGCCACCAGCGAGACTACGAAGACCGGGGAGCTGTTTTTT. Its protein is CATSETTKTGELFF.

In its sample, this clonotype was seen many times. The chain uses TRBV29-1 and TRBJ2-1, with 8 positions matching TRBD2. V lost 6 bases, J lost 4 bases, and 11 bases stayed unmatched. CDR3 length: 15 residues. CDR1 is SQVTM, CDR2 ANQGSEA, per germline. CDR3 sequence (DNA): TGCAGCGTCACAGTGTTAGCGGGGATTTACAATGAGCAGTTCTTC. Protein sequence: CSVTVLAGIYNEQFF.

Comments on this clonotype: This may come from a read error, since a much larger clone is one base off. The V call is TRBV6-4, the J call TRBJ2-2; 8 nucleotides line up with TRBD2. Germline V gene data show CDR1 as MRHNA and CDR2 as SNTAGT. The CDR3 has 15 amino acids. In nucleotides, the CDR3 is TGTGCCAGCAGCGCCAGCGCCCTTGGTAGCGGGGAGCTGTTATTT. Translation gives CASSASALGSGELLF.

This rearrangement joins TRBV11-1 to TRBJ2-7; weak D call: TRBD2 (6 bases). CDR1 and CDR2 (germline): SGHAT, FQDESV (reference sequence). Trimming took 9 bases from V and 4 from J, leaving 22 bases between them. CDR3 length equals 15 residues. As DNA, the CDR3 is TGTGCCAGGAGCCGGGGCGGGACGAGGACTTACGAGCAGTACTTC. Protein product: CARSRGGTRTYEQYF.

Points on this clonotype: This clone may be a read error of a much larger clone one base away. The rearrangement joins TRBV6-5 to TRBJ2-5; weak D call: TRBD1 (6 bases). The CDR3 runs 14 residues. V was shortened by 6 bases and J by 1 base, with 12 bases between the two germline ends. Germline CDR1 and CDR2: MNHEY and SVGAGI. The CDR3 protein is CASRLGQSQETQYF. The CDR3 nucleotides are TGTGCCAGCAGATTAGGACAGAGCCAAGAGACCCAGTACTTC.

Regarding this clonotype: A junction end diverges from the germline sequence, so it may reflect a read error. This rearrangement joins TRBV4-2 to TRBJ2-2; perhaps D is TRBD1 or TRBD2 (5 bases each). Germline CDR1 reads LGHNA; CDR2 reads YNFKEQ. This CDR3 comprises 13 residues. The CDR3 reads CVSSQGAVGELFF. The CDR3 DNA reads TGTGTCAGCAGCCAAGGGGCTGTCGGGGAGCTGTTCTTT.

For this clonotype: No conserved phenylalanine or tryptophan ends this CDR3, so it is likely a read error. This rearrangement joins TRBV11-2 to TRBJ2-3; 10 bases fit TRBD2. Germline V gene sequence: CDR1 SGHAT, CDR2 FQNNGV. This CDR3 is 15 amino acids long. With 6 bases clipped from V and 4 bases from J, the junction kept 7 bases outside the gene matches. As DNA, the CDR3 is TGTGCCAGCAGTCCTGGACTAGCGGACCCAGATACGCAGTATCTT. Residues: CASSPGLADPDTQYL.

As regards this clonotype: A read error is likely, as this CDR3 ends without the conserved phenylalanine or tryptophan. The chain has TRBV5-1 and TRBJ2-1, with 7 bases aligning to TRBD2. The CDR3 is 16 amino acids. CDR1 is SGHRS and CDR2 is YFSETQ in the germline V gene. The V and J ends lost 0 bases and 1 base, in that order; junction bases with no gene match: 4. CDR3 bases: TGCGCCAGCAGCTTGGGGGGGGGTGGGTCCTACAATGAGCAGTTCCTC. Translated: CASSLGGGGSYNEQFL.

The chain has TRBV5-1 and TRBJ1-6; no firm D call. The length of the CDR3 is 14 residues. The germline V and J ends were trimmed by 3 bases and 18 bases, with 22 bases remaining between them. Germline-derived CDR1 and CDR2 are SGHRS and YFSETQ. The CDR3 DNA sequence: TGCGCCAGCAGCTCCCGGGAGCAGGACTCACCTCCCCACTTT. Amino acid sequence: CASSSREQDSPPHF.

Of note for this clonotype: Given the absence of the conserved phenylalanine or tryptophan at the CDR3 end, a read error is likely. The CDR3 region has the DNA TGTGCCAGCCGGGTCGTGAGGGCCAAAAACATTCAGTACCTC. Translated, it gives CASRVVRAKNIQYL. The chain couples TRBV6-5 to TRBJ2-4; the D is unclear. The CDR3 spans 14 residues. V lost 8 bases, J lost 1 base, and 12 bases lay in between. The germline V gene has CDR1 MNHEY and CDR2 SVGAGI.

The chain uses TRBV7-9 and TRBJ2-1; TRBD2 matches 9 bases. The CDR3 consists of 18 residues. V was pared by 3 bases and J by 0 bases, with 9 bases of the junction left unmatched. Germline values: CDR1 SEHNR, CDR2 FQNEAQ (reference sequence). CDR3 bases: TGTGCCAGCAGCTTTGGGCGGGAGGGGACGCGCTCCTACAATGAGCAGTTCTTC. Its translation is CASSFGREGTRSYNEQFF.

This clonotype was detected many times. This chain uses TRBV5-1 with TRBJ2-3; D is ambiguous. V lost 2 bases and J lost 0, with 10 bases in between. Germline V gene sequence: CDR1 SGHRS, CDR2 YFSETQ. This CDR3 comprises 15 residues. CDR3 nucleotide sequence: TGCGCCAGCAGCTTATCTAGTTCTAGCACAGATACGCAGTATTTT. Translation gives CASSLSSSSTDTQYF.

This clonotype was counted at least ten times. The chain carries TRBV28 and TRBJ2-6, with a weak D call TRBD2 (5 bases). The length of the CDR3 is 14 residues. Germline CDR1 and CDR2: MDHEN and SYDVKM. V gave up 7 bases and J gave up 0 bases, with 7 bases separating them. In DNA form, the CDR3 reads TGTGCCAGCACGGGGTTCTCTGGGGCCAACGTCCTGACTTTC. This gives the protein CASTGFSGANVLTF. Full variable domain (missing parts from reference TRBV28 and TRBJ2-6): DVKVTQSSRYLVKRTGEKVFLECVQDMDHENMFWYRQDPGLGLRLIYFSYDVKMKEKGDIPEGYSVSREKKERFSLILESASTNQTSMYLCASTGFSGANVLTFGAGSRLTVL.

On this clonotype itself: As the CDR3 is not closed by the conserved phenylalanine or tryptophan, this likely results from a read error. The V and J genes are TRBV28 and TRBJ1-1; D unresolved. The CDR3 sequence is 12 residues long. CDR1 is MDHEN, CDR2 SYDVKM, per germline. The CDR3 nucleotides read TGTGCTAGCAGTTTAGGTCACACTGAGGCTTTCTCT. Its protein product is CASSLGHTEAFS.

Details on this clonotype: A much larger clone sits a single nucleotide away, making a read error possible. J is TRBJ1-5 and V is TRBV6-6; TRBD1 is a possible D gene (5 bases). Germline V gives CDR1 MNHNY, CDR2 SVGAGI (reference sequence). The CDR3 sequence is 16 residues long. In DNA form, the CDR3 reads TGTGCCAGCAGTCACTCTGGCAGGGAGGGAAATCAGCCCCAGCATTTT. Its protein product is CASSHSGREGNQPQHF.

This clonotype was recorded a few times. With a much larger clone just one base away, this may be a read error. This chain links TRBV5-4 with TRBJ1-4; no firm D call. V was trimmed by 2 bases and J by 3 bases, leaving 5 bases between them. CDR3 length: 13 amino acids. Germline V gene lookup returns CDR1 SGHNT and CDR2 YYREEE (reference sequence). DNA of the CDR3: TGTGCCAGCAGCTTCACAGCTAATGAAAAACTGTTTTTT. Its translation is CASSFTANEKLFF.

Details on this clonotype: The junction and the germline gene differ at one end; a read error may be behind it. The chain links TRBV11-2 to TRBJ2-2; D may be TRBD1 (5 bases). The CDR3 runs to 12 residues. CDR1 is SGHAT and CDR2 is FQNNGV in the germline V gene. The CDR3 reads CASSLWGWELFF. CDR3 sequence (DNA): TGTGCTAGCAGCCTCTGGGGCTGGGAGCTGTTTTTT.

About this clonotype: A junction end diverges from the germline sequence, so it may reflect a read error. This rearrangement joins TRBV11-2 to TRBJ1-1; D not certain. The CDR3 is 13 amino acids. The germline CDR1 and CDR2 sequences are SGHAT and FQNNGV. CDR3 DNA: TGTGCCAGCAGCTTATTTAGGAACACTGAAGTTTTCTTT. Protein product: CASSLFRNTEVFF.

This clonotype was found many times. The genes are TRBV6-2 or TRBV6-3 and TRBJ2-7, with D perhaps assigned TRBD1 or TRBD2 (7 bases each). CDR3 length: 16 amino acids. CDR1 is MNHEY, CDR2 SVGEGT, per germline. The V gene lost 5 bases and the J gene lost 3 bases, with 20 bases spanning the gap. CDR3 sequence: CASSPEGAGANYEQYF. The CDR3 DNA is TGTGCCAGCAGTCCTGAGGGGGCGGGAGCGAACTACGAGCAGTACTTC.

As to this clonotype: Given the absence of the conserved phenylalanine or tryptophan at the CDR3 end, a read error is likely. V usage is TRBV5-1 and J usage is TRBJ2-1; D is unresolved. Germline assignment: CDR1 SGHRS and CDR2 YFSETQ. V was shortened by 3 bases and J by 5 bases, with 15 bases between the two germline ends. The CDR3 has 15 amino acids. The CDR3 DNA sequence: TGCGCCAGCAGCTGGGGATATCTTAAAGACAATGAGCAGTTCTCC. It translates to CASSWGYLKDNEQFS.

This clonotype was detected many times. This chain joins TRBV28 and TRBJ2-7, with no clear D. V was trimmed by 5 bases and J by 2 bases, leaving 4 bases between them. The CDR3 extends over 11 amino acids. The germline V gene has CDR1 MDHEN and CDR2 SYDVKM. CDR3 nucleotides: TGTGCCAGCAGTCGTCCCTACGAGCAGTACTTC. Protein product: CASSRPYEQYF. Variable domain in full (rest from reference TRBV28 and TRBJ2-7): DVKVTQSSRYLVKRTGEKVFLECVQDMDHENMFWYRQDPGLGLRLIYFSYDVKMKEKGDIPEGYSVSREKKERFSLILESASTNQTSMYLCASSRPYEQYFGPGTRLTVT.

In the case of this clonotype: One junction end disagrees with the germline gene, perhaps due to a read error. The gene calls are TRBV29-1 and TRBJ2-7; either TRBD1 or TRBD2 may supply D (5 bases each). The CDR3 runs 12 residues. Germline V lookup: CDR1 SQVTM, CDR2 ANQGSEA. CDR3 nucleotides: TGCGGCGTTGAGGGGTCCTTTGGCGAGCAGTACTTC. Its translation is CGVEGSFGEQYF.

Remarks on this clonotype: One junction end does not reproduce the germline sequence, and a read error may be involved. V is TRBV12-3 or TRBV12-4 and J is TRBJ2-1, with 7 bases matching TRBD2. This CDR3 contains 15 residues. CDR3 DNA sequence: TGTGCCAGCAGCCTTTGGGCTAGCGGTTACAATGGGCAGTTCTTC. Translated: CASSLWASGYNGQFF.

The gene calls are TRBV20-1 and TRBJ1-1, with TRBD1 identical over 12 bases. The V gene's germline CDR1 is DFQATT and CDR2 SNEGSKA (reference sequence). The CDR3 has 15 amino acids. V dropped 6 bases and J dropped 8; count of bases not matched to a gene: 13. The CDR3: CSAPGTGGGNGEAFF. As DNA, the CDR3 is TGCAGTGCGCCCGGGACAGGGGGCGGGAATGGGGAAGCTTTCTTT.

Only a few counts were recorded for this clonotype. The V gene is TRBV7-9, the J gene TRBJ2-2; 9 bases are shared with TRBD1. Germline V gives CDR1 SEHNR, CDR2 FQNEAQ (reference sequence). V trimming: 5 bases; J trimming: 9 bases; junction bases outside the gene matches: 7. CDR3 length: 14 residues. The CDR3 DNA reads TGTGCCAGCAGCCCCGGGACAGGGTACAGGGAGCTGTTTTTT. Translated, it gives CASSPGTGYRELFF.

With regard to this clonotype: A clone one base away is much larger, so this may be a read error. V usage is TRBV10-2 and J usage is TRBJ2-5; D possibly uses TRBD1 or TRBD2 (6 bases each). The V end was cut by 4 bases, the J end by 8 bases, with 11 bases between. CDR1 is WSHSY, CDR2 SAAADI, per germline. The CDR3 totals 12 residues. The DNA of the CDR3 is TGCGCCAGCAGTGCGTCCGGGGGCACCCAGTACTTC. Its protein product is CASSASGGTQYF.

A note on this clonotype: A read error may produce the germline difference seen at one junction end. The chain is built from TRBV11-2 and TRBJ2-1, with D tentatively TRBD2 (5 bases). The CDR3 runs 14 residues. Germline assignment: CDR1 SGHAT and CDR2 FQNNGV. CDR3 in DNA: TGTGCCAGCAGTCCGGACTCGAGATATAGGGAGCAGTCCTTT. Translation gives CASSPDSRYREQSF. Variable domain in full (rest from reference TRBV11-2 and TRBJ2-1): EAGVAQSPRYKIIEKRQSVAFWCNPISGHATLYWYQQILGQGPKLLIQFQNNGVVDDSQLPKDRFSAERLKGVDSTLKIQPAKLEDSAVYLCASSPDSRYREQSFGPGTRLTVL.

In regard to this clonotype: A read error may explain this, as a much larger clone is one base away. Without the conserved terminal phenylalanine or tryptophan, this CDR3 likely stems from a read error. V is TRBV5-1 and J is TRBJ1-1; D call uncertain. This CDR3 contains 13 residues. CDR1 and CDR2 from the germline V gene are SGHRS and YFSETQ. V was cut by 0 bases and J by 7 bases, with 10 bases left in between. The CDR3 protein is CASSLGTSGEAFV. The CDR3 nucleotides are TGCGCCAGCAGCTTGGGGACCTCGGGTGAAGCTTTCGTT.

The sample holds a few counts of this clonotype. The rearrangement links TRBV7-9 to TRBJ1-6, with TRBD1 identical over 7 bases. CDR1 SEHNR and CDR2 FQNEAQ come from the germline V gene (reference sequence). The CDR3 sequence is 14 residues long. With V trimmed by 4 bases and J by 5 bases, 2 bases remained unmatched. CDR3 bases: TGTGCCAGCAGCTCGACAGGGAATAATTCACCCCTCCACTTT. It yields the protein CASSSTGNNSPLHF.

Concerning this clonotype: At one end, the junction sequence differs from germline, possibly due to a read error. The rearrangement links TRBV5-5 to TRBJ2-7; D unclear. Germline values: CDR1 SGHKS, CDR2 YYEKEE (reference sequence). The length of the CDR3 is 14 residues. Here the CDR3 DNA reads TGTGCCAGCGGCTTCGGAGAGAGCTCCTACGAGCAGTGCTTC. Translated, it gives CASGFGESSYEQCF. The complete variable domain, with remaining parts taken from reference TRBV5-5 and TRBJ2-7, reads DAGVTQSPTHLIKTRGQQVTLRCSPISGHKSVSWYQQVLGQGPQFIFQYYEKEERGRGNFPDRFSARQFPNYSSELNVNALLLGDSALYLCASGFGESSYEQCFGPGTRLTVT.